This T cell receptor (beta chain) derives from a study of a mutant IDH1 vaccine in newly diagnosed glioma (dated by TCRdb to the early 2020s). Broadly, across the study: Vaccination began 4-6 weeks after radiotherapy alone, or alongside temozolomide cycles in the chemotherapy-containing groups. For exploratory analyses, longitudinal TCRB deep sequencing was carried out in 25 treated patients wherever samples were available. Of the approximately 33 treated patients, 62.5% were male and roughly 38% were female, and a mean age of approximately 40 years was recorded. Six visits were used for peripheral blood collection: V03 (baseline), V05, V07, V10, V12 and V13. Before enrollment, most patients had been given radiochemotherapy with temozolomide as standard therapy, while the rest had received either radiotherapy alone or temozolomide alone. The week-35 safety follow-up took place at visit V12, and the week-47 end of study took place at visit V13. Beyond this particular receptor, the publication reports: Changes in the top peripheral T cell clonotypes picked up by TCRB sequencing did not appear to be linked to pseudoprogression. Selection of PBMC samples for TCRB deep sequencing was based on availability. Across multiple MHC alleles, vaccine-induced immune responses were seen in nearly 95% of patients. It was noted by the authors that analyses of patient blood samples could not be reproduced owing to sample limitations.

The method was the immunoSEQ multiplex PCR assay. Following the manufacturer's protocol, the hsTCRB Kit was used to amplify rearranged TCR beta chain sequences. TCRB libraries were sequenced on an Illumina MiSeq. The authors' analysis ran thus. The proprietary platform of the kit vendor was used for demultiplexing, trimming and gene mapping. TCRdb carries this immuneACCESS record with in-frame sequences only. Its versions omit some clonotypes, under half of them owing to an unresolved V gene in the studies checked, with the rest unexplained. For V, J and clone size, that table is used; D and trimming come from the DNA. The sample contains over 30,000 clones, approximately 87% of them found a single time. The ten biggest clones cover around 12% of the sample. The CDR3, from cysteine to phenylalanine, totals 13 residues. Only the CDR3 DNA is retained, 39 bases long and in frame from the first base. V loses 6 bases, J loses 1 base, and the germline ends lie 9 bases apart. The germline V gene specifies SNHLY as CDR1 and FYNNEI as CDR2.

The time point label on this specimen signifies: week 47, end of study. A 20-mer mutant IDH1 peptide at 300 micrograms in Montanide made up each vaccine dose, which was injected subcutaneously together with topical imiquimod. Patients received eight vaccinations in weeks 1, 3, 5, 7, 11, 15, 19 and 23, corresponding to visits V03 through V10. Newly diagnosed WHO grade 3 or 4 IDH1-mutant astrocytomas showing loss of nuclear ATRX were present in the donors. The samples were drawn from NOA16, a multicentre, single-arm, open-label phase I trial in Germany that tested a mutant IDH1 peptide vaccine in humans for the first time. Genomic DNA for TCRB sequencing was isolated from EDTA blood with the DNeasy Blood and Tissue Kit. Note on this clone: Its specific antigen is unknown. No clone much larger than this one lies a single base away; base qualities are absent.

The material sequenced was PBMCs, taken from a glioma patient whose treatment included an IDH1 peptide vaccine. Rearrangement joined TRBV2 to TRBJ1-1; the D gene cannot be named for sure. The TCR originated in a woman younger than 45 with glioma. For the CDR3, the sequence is CASRLTANTEAFF. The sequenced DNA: TGTGCCAGCAGACTCACAGCGAACACTGAAGCTTTCTTT. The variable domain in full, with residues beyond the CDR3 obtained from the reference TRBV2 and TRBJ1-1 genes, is EPEVTQTPSHQVTQMGQEVILRCVPISNHLYFYWYRQILGQKVEFLVSFYNNEISEKSEIFDDQFSVERPDGSNFTLKIRSTKLEDSAMYFCASRLTANTEAFFGQGTRLTVV.